The 2 T cell receptor beta chains in this list originate from one sample, sequenced in a study of identical twins. TCRdb re-called the 5' RACE reads with MiXCR, one entry per CDR3 protein. This sample has around 680,000 distinct CDR3 sequences, with approximately 9% found just once. These data were also reused for a study on yellow fever vaccine responses in identical twins.

Sequenced input: PBMCs. The receptors shown here come from a woman in her late teens or twenties in good health.

The chain uses TRBV6-5 and TRBJ2-5; weak D call: TRBD1 (7 bases). This CDR3 is 15 amino acids long. Germline loops: CDR1 MNHEY, CDR2 SVGAGI. Trimming stripped 2 bases from V and 5 bases from J, with 15 bases between. The CDR3 region has the DNA TGTGCCAGCAGTTACGGCAGGGGGGTCGGTGAGACCCAGTACTTC. Its translation is CASSYGRGVGETQYF.

The rearrangement uses TRBV7-9 and TRBJ2-7, with TRBD1 matching over 9 bases. The length of the CDR3 is 15 residues. Trimming cost V 7 bases and J 1 base; bases outside gene matches: 8. Germline V lookup: CDR1 SEHNR, CDR2 FQNEAQ (reference sequence). The CDR3, as DNA: TGTGCCAGCACTTCGGGGACAGGGCCTTCCTACGAGCAGTACTTC. Amino acids: CASTSGTGPSYEQYF.